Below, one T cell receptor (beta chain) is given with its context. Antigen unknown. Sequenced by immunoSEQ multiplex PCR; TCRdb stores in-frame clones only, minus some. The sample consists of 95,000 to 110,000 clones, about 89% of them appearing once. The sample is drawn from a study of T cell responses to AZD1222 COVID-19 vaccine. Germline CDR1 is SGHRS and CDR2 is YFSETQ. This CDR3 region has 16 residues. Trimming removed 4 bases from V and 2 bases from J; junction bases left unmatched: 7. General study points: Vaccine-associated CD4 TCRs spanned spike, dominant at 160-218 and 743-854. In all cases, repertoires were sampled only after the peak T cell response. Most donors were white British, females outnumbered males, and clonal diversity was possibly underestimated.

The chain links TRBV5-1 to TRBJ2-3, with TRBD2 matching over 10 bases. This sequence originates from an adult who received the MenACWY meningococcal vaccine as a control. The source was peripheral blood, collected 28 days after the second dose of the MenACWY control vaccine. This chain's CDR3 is CASSGSGGAPTDTQYF. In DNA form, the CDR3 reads TGCGCCAGCAGCGGAAGCGGGGGGGCCCCCACAGATACGCAGTATTTT.